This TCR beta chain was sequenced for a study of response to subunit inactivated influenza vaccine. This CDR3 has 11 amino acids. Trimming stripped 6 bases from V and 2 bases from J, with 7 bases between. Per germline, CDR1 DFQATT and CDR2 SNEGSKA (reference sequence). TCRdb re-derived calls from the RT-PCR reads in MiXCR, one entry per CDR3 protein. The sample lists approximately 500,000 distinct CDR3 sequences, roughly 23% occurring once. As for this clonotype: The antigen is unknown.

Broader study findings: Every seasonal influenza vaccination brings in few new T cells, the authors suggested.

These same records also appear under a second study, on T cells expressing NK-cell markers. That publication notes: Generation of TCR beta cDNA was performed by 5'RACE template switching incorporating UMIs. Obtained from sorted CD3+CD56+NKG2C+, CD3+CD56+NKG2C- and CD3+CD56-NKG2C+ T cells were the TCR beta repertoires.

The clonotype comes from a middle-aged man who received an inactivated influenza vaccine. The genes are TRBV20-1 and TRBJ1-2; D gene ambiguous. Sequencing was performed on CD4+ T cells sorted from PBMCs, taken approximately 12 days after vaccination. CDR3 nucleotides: TGCAGTGCCCAGGCGAACTATGGCTACACCTTC. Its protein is CSAQANYGYTF.